This TCR beta chain was found in a study of cytomegalovirus exposure and HLA in healthy donors. The PCR ran on 60 Vbeta and 13 Jbeta primers. Generated by immunoSEQ multiplex PCR, the TCRdb table keeps only in-frame clones and is missing some. Here the sample spans under 100,000 clones, around 62% being singletons. This TCR was sampled from a woman in her 30s in good health and CMV-seropositive. Sequencing was performed on PBMCs.

The CDR3 region is CASSKNYRVQNTEAFF. CDR3 nucleotide sequence: TGTGCCAGCAGCAAAAATTACAGGGTGCAGAACACTGAAGCTTTCTTT. The V and J genes are TRBV21-1 and TRBJ1-1; the table's D call, TRBD1, was not checked against the DNA. TRBV21-1 is reported as a pseudogene. This CDR3 contains 16 residues.